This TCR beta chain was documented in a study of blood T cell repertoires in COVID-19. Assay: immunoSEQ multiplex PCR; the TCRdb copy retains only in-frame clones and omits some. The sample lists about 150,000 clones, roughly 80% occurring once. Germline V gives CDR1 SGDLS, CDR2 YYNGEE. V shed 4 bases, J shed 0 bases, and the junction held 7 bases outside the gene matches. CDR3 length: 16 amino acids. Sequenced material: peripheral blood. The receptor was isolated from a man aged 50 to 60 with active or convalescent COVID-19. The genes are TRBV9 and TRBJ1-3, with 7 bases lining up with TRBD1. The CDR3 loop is CASSKPGQRSGNTIYF. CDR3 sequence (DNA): TGTGCCAGCAGCAAACCGGGACAGCGCTCTGGAAACACCATATATTTT.